Sequencing of this T cell receptor (beta chain) was carried out in a study of Ad26.COV2.S vaccination and SARS-CoV-2 variants. Whole-study context: Donor joined the COV1001 Ad26.COV2.S trial arm. Intramuscular Ad26.COV2.S at 5x10^10 or 1x10^11 viral particles. General study results and limits: TCR breadth and depth estimates may have understated total T cell responses.

The sample holds one count of this clone. Its antigen is undetermined. Treatment meaning: about 20 received Ad26.COV2.S at low or high dose, single or two shots; five or six received placebo; per-sample allocation not given. Day 63 after the first vaccine or placebo injection was the time point for sampling. The study used a vaccine consisting of an Ad26 vector that expressed Wuhan-strain SARS-CoV-2 spike. The table came from immunoSEQ multiplex PCR; TCRdb's copy has only in-frame clones and leaves some out. The sample contains approximately 500,000 clones, about 83% of which appear only once. Trimming shortened V by 3 bases and J by 7 bases, and 13 bases separated the two germline ends. Germline lookup yields CDR1 GTSNPN and CDR2 SVGIG (reference sequence). The CDR3 covers 13 residues.

The sequence was collected from a person between 18 and 60 years old who received the Ad26.COV2.S COVID-19 vaccine or a placebo. The chain employs TRBV30 and TRBJ1-5, with D possibly being TRBD1 (5 bases). The input for sequencing was peripheral blood, taken in a trial of Ad26.COV2.S vaccine versus placebo. CDR3 sequence: CAWSAGPGQPQHF. CDR3 nucleotides: TGTGCCTGGAGCGCGGGACCGGGGCAGCCCCAGCATTTT.